These 19 T cell receptor beta chains were all obtained from the same sample, sequenced in a study of CD8+CD57+ T cells in acquired aplastic anemia. CDR3 and TCR beta VDJ profiling relied on genomic DNA as the template. One entry per CDR3 protein results from TCRdb running MiXCR on the reads. This table has fewer than 250,000 distinct CDR3 sequences, roughly 56% appearing once. Sequenced: sorted CD4+, CD8+, or CD8+CD57+ T cells (not recorded which) from PBMCs. The receptor source for this set is a human donor in good health, serving as a control.

The chain uses TRBV24-1 and TRBJ1-5, with 9 positions matching TRBD1. The CDR3 spans 15 residues. Trimming took 4 bases from V and 3 from J; bases not matched to a gene: 3. CDR1 and CDR2 from the germline V gene are KGHDR and SFDVKD. The CDR3 spells CATSDRTGDNQPQHF. CDR3 nucleotides: TGTGCCACCAGTGACCGGACAGGGGACAATCAGCCCCAGCATTTT.

The rearrangement joins TRBV7-9 to TRBJ1-1, with a weak D call TRBD1 (5 bases). The CDR3 totals 16 residues. Germline values: CDR1 SEHNR, CDR2 FQNEAQ (reference sequence). The germline V and J ends were trimmed by 6 bases and 0 bases, with 17 bases remaining between them. CDR3 region: CASSQGAIWMNTEAFF. The CDR3 DNA is TGTGCCAGCAGTCAAGGGGCCATTTGGATGAACACTGAAGCTTTCTTT.

This chain's CDR3 is CASNKGTTDTQYF. CDR3 nucleotide sequence: TGTGCCAGCAACAAAGGCACCACAGATACGCAGTATTTT. This chain links TRBV2 with TRBJ2-3, with no clear D. The length of the CDR3 is 13 residues. From germline, CDR1 is SNHLY and CDR2 FYNNEI. Between the trimmed V and J ends, which lost 7 bases and 2 bases, there was a span of 10 bases.

A word on this clonotype: At one boundary the junction diverges from the germline segment, which might be a read error. The chain employs TRBV24-1 and TRBJ2-5, with TRBD2 matching over 8 bases. Germline loops: CDR1 KGHDR, CDR2 SFDVKD. This CDR3 is 15 amino acids long. This CDR3 reads CAASVGGRQGETQYF. Here the CDR3 DNA reads TGTGCCGCCAGTGTCGGCGGGAGGCAAGGGGAGACCCAGTACTTC.

This clonotype has only a few counts. A much larger clone differs by one base, so this may be a read error. V and J are TRBV20-1 and TRBJ2-7, with TRBD1 as a possible D gene (5 bases). Between the trimmed V and J ends, which lost 5 bases and 2 bases, there was a span of 13 bases. The CDR3 contains 13 residues. The germline CDR1 and CDR2 sequences are DFQATT and SNEGSKA (reference sequence). The CDR3 is CSAGQTVAYEQYF. The CDR3 DNA is TGCAGTGCTGGCCAGACAGTAGCCTACGAGCAGTACTTC.

This clonotype came up a few times. This chain uses TRBV20-1 with TRBJ2-1; D perhaps matches TRBD1 (5 bases). CDR3 size: 13 residues. Trimming took 4 bases from V and 4 from J, leaving 11 bases between them. CDR1 DFQATT and CDR2 SNEGSKA come from the germline V gene (reference sequence). CDR3 sequence (DNA): TGCAGTGCTACAATCACAGGATACAATGAGCAGTTCTTC. This translates into CSATITGYNEQFF.

The chain joins TRBV2 to TRBJ2-3, with D perhaps matching TRBD1 (6 bases). V dropped 6 bases and J dropped 7 bases, with 11 bases sitting between them. This CDR3 is 12 amino acids long. Germline values: CDR1 SNHLY, CDR2 FYNNEI. CDR3 coding DNA: TGTGCCAGCAGCACAGGGTCAAATACGCAGTATTTT. Translating it yields CASSTGSNTQYF.

A word on this clonotype: This CDR3 is missing its conserved last phenylalanine or tryptophan, likely due to a read error. V and J are TRBV2 and TRBJ1-1; TRBD1 agrees at 10 bases. Germline CDR1 and CDR2: SNHLY and FYNNEI. This CDR3 spans 13 amino acids. V shed 6 bases and J 3 bases; nucleotides not matched to a gene: 1. CDR3 residues: CASRGQGDTEAFL. CDR3 coding DNA: TGTGCCAGCAGAGGACAGGGGGACACTGAAGCTTTCCTT.

The chain combines TRBV20-1 with TRBJ2-7, with D possibly being TRBD2 (6 bases). CDR3 length: 15 amino acids. With 2 bases removed from V and 4 bases from J, the gap between germline ends came to 18 bases. Germline V gene sequence: CDR1 DFQATT, CDR2 SNEGSKA (reference sequence). CDR3 protein: CSARSDLTAGYEQYF. In nucleotides, the CDR3 is TGCAGTGCTAGATCCGACCTAACGGCGGGGTACGAGCAGTACTTC.

As regards this clonotype: Being one base from a much bigger clone, this may be a read error. The J gene is TRBJ2-1, the V gene TRBV4-3; a possible D gene is TRBD1 (5 bases). CDR3 length: 16 residues. Looked up from germline, CDR1 is LGHNA and CDR2 is YSLEER. In nucleotides, the CDR3 is TGCGCCAGCAGCCAAGTGGACATGATCTCCCACAATGAGCAGTTCTTC. Protein sequence: CASSQVDMISHNEQFF.

In DNA, the CDR3 is TGTGCCAGCAGCTTCCAGGGGGCAAATCAGCCCCAGCATTTT. Its protein is CASSFQGANQPQHF. The chain recombines TRBV11-3 with TRBJ1-5; 8 bases fit TRBD1. With V trimmed by 3 bases and J by 4 bases, 2 bases remained unmatched. The CDR3 contains 14 residues. Per the germline V gene, CDR1 is SGHNT and CDR2 is YENEEA.

The genes are TRBV4-1 and TRBJ2-4; 9 nucleotides line up with TRBD2. After removal of 2 bases from V and 7 bases from J, the junction contained 6 bases not matched to a gene. Germline V gene lookup returns CDR1 MGHRA and CDR2 YSYEKL. The CDR3 spans 15 residues. In DNA form, the CDR3 reads TGCGCCAGCAGCCAACCTAGCGGGGTTATCAACATTCAGTACTTC. It translates to CASSQPSGVINIQYF.

This clonotype was seen repeatedly, ten times or more. The CDR3 spells CASSFRTGGYEQYF. The CDR3 bases are TGTGCCAGCAGTTTTCGGACAGGGGGCTACGAGCAGTACTTC. The gene calls are TRBV27 and TRBJ2-7; 10 bases line up with TRBD1. Trimming took 3 bases from V and 3 from J; bases not matched to a gene: 2. The CDR3 spans 14 residues. Germline assignment: CDR1 MNHEY and CDR2 SMNVEV (reference sequence).

This chain links TRBV10-2 with TRBJ2-7; the D is unclear. V lost 6 bases, J lost 3 bases, and 18 bases lay in between. Germline V gene sequence: CDR1 WSHSY, CDR2 SAAADI. CDR3 size: 15 residues. In DNA, the CDR3 is TGCGCCAGCAGCCAATACTACTCCAATGGCTACGAGCAGTACTTC. It codes for CASSQYYSNGYEQYF.

The V and J genes are TRBV19 and TRBJ2-7; D gene ambiguous. The CDR3 loop spans 11 amino acids. Per the germline V gene, CDR1 is LNHDA and CDR2 is SQIVND (reference sequence). The germline V and J ends were trimmed by 6 bases and 7 bases, with 10 bases remaining between them. In nucleotides, the CDR3 is TGTGCCAGTAGGACCGGTTTAGAGCAGTACTTC. This codes for CASRTGLEQYF.

The V gene is TRBV27, the J gene TRBJ2-1; TRBD1 matches 8 bases. Trimming cost V 2 bases and J 3 bases; bases outside gene matches: 3. Germline assignment: CDR1 MNHEY and CDR2 SMNVEV (reference sequence). The CDR3 runs 15 residues. CDR3 in amino acids: CASSLTTGVYNEQFF. CDR3 nucleotide sequence: TGTGCCAGCAGTTTAACGACAGGGGTCTACAATGAGCAGTTCTTC.

This chain links TRBV20-1 with TRBJ2-7, with D perhaps being TRBD1 or TRBD2 (5 bases each). Trimming pared 1 base from V and 2 bases from J, leaving 12 bases between. The CDR3 consists of 14 residues. Germline CDR1 is DFQATT and CDR2 is SNEGSKA (reference sequence). The CDR3 DNA is TGCAGTGCTAGAGGAGGCAGGGAGCCCTACGAGCAGTACTTC. This translates into CSARGGREPYEQYF.

This clonotype was seen at least ten times. The V call is TRBV7-2, the J call TRBJ1-2, with D maybe TRBD1 (5 bases). This CDR3 has 13 amino acids. In germline, CDR1 is SGHTA, CDR2 FQGNSA. Trimming left V 3 bases short and J 5 bases short, with 10 bases between. CDR3 in DNA: TGTGCCAGCAGCTTTGACAGCAAGTATGGCTACACCTTC. Translated, it gives CASSFDSKYGYTF.

This clonotype was recorded at least ten times. The chain is built from TRBV7-2 and TRBJ1-2, with TRBD1 matching over 8 bases. This CDR3 region has 17 residues. The germline V gene has CDR1 SGHTA and CDR2 FQGNSA. V trimming: 1 base; J trimming: 4 bases; junction bases outside the gene matches: 11. The CDR3, as DNA: TGTGCCAGCAGCTTAGTCCCTTCAGCAGGGGGCGGCTATGGCTACACCTTC. Translation gives CASSLVPSAGGGYGYTF. Using reference TRBV7-2 and TRBJ1-2 for the parts outside the CDR3, the full variable domain is GAGVSQSPSNKVTEKGKDVELRCDPISGHTALYWYRQSLGQGLEFLIYFQGNSAPDKSGLPSDRFSAERTGGSVSTLTIQRTQQEDSAVYLCASSLVPSAGGGYGYTFGSGTRLTVV.